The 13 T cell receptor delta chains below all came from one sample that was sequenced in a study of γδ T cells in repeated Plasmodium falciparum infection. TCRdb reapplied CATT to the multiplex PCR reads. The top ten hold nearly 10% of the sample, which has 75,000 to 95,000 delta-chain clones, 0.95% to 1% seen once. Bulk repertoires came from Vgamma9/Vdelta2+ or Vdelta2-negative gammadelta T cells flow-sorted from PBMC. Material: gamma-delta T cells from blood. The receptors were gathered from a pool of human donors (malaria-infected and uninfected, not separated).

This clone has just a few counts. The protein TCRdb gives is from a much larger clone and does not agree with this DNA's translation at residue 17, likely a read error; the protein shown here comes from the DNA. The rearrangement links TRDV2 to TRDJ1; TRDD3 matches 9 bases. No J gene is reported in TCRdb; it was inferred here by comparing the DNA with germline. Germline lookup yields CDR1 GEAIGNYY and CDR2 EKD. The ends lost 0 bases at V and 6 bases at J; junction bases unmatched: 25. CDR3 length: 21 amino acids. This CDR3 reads CACDTMILGDKDSNGTNKLIF. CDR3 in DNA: TGTGCCTGTGACACCATGATCTTGGGGGATAAGGACTCCAATGGGACCAATAAACTCATCTTT.

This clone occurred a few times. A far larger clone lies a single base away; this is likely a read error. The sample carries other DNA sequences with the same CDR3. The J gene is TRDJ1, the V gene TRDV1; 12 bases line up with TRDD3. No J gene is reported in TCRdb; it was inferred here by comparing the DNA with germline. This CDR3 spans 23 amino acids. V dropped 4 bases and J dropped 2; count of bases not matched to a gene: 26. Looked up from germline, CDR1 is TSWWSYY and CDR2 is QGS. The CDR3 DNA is TGTGCTCTTGGGGGGGGCTTCCTTACACTTAACTGGGGGATACCCGGGTATACCGATAAACTCATCTTT. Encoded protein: CALGGGFLTLNWGIPGYTDKLIF.

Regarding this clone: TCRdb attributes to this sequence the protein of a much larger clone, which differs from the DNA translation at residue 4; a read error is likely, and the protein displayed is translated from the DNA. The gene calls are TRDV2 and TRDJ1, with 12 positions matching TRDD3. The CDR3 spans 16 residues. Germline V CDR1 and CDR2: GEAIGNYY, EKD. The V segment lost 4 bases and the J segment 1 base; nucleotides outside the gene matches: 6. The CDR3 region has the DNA TGTGCCTGTGAACGACTGGGGGATACTCGCACCGATAAACTCATCTTT. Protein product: CACERLGDTRTDKLIF.

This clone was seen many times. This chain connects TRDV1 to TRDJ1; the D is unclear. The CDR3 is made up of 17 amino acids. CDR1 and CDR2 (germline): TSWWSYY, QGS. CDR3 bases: TGTGCCCTGATCCCCTCTGCAAGGCTGGTCCCCACCGATAAACTCATCTTT. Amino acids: CALIPSARLVPTDKLIF.

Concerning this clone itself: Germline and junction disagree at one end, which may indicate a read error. The CDR3 spells CSGEQRGSPRWDKADKLIF. As DNA, the CDR3 is TGCTCTGGGGAACAAAGGGGCTCCCCACGATGGGATAAAGCCGATAAACTCATCTTT. The chain is built from TRDV1 and TRDJ1, with a possible D match to TRDD3 (6 bases). The J gene, absent from TCRdb, was called here by matching the DNA to germline. Looked up from germline, CDR1 is TSWWSYY and CDR2 is QGS. The length of the CDR3 is 19 residues.

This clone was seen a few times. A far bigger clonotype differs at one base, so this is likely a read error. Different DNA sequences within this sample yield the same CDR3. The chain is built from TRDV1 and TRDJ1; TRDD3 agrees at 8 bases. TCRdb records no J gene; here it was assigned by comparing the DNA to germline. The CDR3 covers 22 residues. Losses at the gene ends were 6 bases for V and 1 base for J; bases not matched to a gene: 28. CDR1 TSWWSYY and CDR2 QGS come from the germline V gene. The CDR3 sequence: CALGVNPPSDDQCGIRTDKLIF. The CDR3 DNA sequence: TGTGCTCTTGGTGTAAACCCGCCCTCCGACGACCAATGTGGGATACGCACCGATAAACTCATCTTT.

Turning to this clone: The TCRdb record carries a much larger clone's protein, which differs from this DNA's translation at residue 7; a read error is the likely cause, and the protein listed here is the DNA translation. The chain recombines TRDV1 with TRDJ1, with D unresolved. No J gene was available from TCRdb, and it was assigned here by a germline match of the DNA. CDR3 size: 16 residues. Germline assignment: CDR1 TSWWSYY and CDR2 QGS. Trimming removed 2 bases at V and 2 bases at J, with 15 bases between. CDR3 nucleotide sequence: TGTGCTCTTGGGGAAGAAGTAATCTCTCTTACCGATAAACTCATCTTT. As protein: CALGEEVISLTDKLIF.

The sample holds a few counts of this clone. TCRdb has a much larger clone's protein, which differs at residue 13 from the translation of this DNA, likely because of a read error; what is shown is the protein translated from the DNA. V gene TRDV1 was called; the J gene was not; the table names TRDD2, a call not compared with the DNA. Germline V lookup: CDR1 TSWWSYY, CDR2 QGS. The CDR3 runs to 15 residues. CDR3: CALGAAFLFQGKPIF. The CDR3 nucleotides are TGTGCTCTTGGGGCTGCCTTCCTGTTTCAGGGAAAACCCATCTTT.

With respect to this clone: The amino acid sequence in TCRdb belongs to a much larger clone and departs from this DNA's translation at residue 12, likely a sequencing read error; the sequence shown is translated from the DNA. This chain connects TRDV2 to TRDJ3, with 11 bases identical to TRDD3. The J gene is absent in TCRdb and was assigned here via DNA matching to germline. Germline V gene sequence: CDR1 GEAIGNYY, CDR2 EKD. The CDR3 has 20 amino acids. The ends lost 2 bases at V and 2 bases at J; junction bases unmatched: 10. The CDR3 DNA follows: TGTGCCTGTGACAAAACTGGGGGATATGACCCCCCCTGGGACACCCGACAGATGTTTTTC. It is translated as CACDKTGGYDPPWDTRQMFF.

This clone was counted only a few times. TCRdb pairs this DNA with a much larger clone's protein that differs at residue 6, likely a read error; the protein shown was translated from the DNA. As DNA, the CDR3 is TGTGCCTGTGACACCCACTACTGGGGGGCCGGGCCTTACACCGATAAACTCATCTTT. Translating it yields CACDTHYWGAGPYTDKLIF. This chain links TRDV2 with TRDJ1; TRDD3 matches 8 bases. The J gene is absent in TCRdb and was assigned here via DNA matching to germline. V lost 0 bases to trimming and J lost 0 bases; unmatched junction nucleotides: 14. Germline-derived CDR1 and CDR2 are GEAIGNYY and EKD. The CDR3 consists of 19 residues.

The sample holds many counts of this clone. CDR3: CACESLSYLSPYTDKLIF. DNA for the CDR3: TGTGCCTGTGAGTCCCTTTCCTACCTATCCCCGTACACCGATAAACTCATCTTT. The rearrangement uses TRDV2 and TRDJ1; the match to TRDD2 covers 7 bases. No J gene was available from TCRdb, and it was assigned here by a germline match of the DNA. V was pared by 4 bases and J by 0 bases, with 16 bases of the junction left unmatched. The CDR3 loop spans 18 amino acids. Germline CDR1 reads GEAIGNYY; CDR2 reads EKD.

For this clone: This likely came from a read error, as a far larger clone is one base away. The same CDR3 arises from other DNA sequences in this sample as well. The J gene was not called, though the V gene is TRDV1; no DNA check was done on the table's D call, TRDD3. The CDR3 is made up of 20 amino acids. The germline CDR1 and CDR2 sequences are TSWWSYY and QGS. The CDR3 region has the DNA TGTGCTCTTGGGAACTTCCCCTTAGACTGGGGGATAAGGGGAACCGATAAACTCATCTTC. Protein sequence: CALGNFPLDWGIRGTDKLIF.

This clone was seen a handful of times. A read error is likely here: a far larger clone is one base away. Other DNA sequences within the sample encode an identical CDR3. CDR3 nucleotides: TGTGCCTGTGACACCATTACTGGGGGATTAATAAAGCTACCGAATTACACCGATAAACTCATCTTT. Protein: CACDTITGGLIKLPNYTDKLIF. The chain carries TRDV2 and TRDJ1, with 10 bases identical to TRDD3. The J gene was not available in TCRdb and was assigned here by matching the DNA to germline segments. The CDR3 is 22 residues long. Germline V CDR1 and CDR2: GEAIGNYY, EKD. Trimming at V came to 0 bases and at J to 0 bases, leaving 21 bases not matched to a gene.